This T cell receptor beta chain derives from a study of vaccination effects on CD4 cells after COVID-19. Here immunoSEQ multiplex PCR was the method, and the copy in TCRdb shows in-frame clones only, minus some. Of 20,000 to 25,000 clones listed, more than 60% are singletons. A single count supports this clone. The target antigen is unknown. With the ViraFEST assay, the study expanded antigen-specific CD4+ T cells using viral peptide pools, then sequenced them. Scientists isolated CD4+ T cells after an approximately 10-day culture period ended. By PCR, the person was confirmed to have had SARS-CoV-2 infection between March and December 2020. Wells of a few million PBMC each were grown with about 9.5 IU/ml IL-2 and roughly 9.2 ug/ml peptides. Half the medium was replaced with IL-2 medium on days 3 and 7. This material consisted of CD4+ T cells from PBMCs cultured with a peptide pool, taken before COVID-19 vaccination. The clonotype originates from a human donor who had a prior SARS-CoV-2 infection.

The CDR3 DNA follows: TGTGCCAGCAGTTTAAACTCCCTAGAGCAGTACTTC. Protein: CASSLNSLEQYF. The chain couples TRBV12-3 or TRBV12-4 to TRBJ2-7; D remains ambiguous. The CDR3 has 12 amino acids. Trimming removed 2 bases from V and 7 bases from J, with 9 bases in between.